The clone carrying this TCR beta chain has a handful of counts. Profiled with immunoSEQ multiplex PCR; TCRdb holds only in-frame clones, not every one. The sample holds roughly 220,000 clones; just under 85% are singletons and the top ten take 1.3%. The length of the CDR3 is 15 residues. The V segment lost 2 bases and the J segment 4 bases; nucleotides outside the gene matches: 1. In germline, CDR1 is MRHNA, CDR2 SNTAGT. The data are from a study of blood T cell repertoires in COVID-19. Study-level information: Material from acute and convalescent COVID-19 was sourced from the United States, Italy and Spain.

Source material: PBMCs or T cells enriched from blood (not recorded which). The chain couples TRBV6-4 to TRBJ2-3, with TRBD1 matching 12 bases. This TCR came from a woman aged 40 to 50 with acute COVID-19. The CDR3 sequence is CASSDGTGGADTQYF. CDR3 nucleotides: TGTGCCAGCAGTGACGGGACAGGGGGCGCAGATACGCAGTATTTT.